Reported below is one T cell receptor (beta chain). The antigen remains unidentified. Produced via immunoSEQ multiplex PCR; TCRdb's table is partial and in-frame only. Among 25,000 to 30,000 clones listed, roughly 80% were seen once. With 3 bases removed from V and 6 bases from J, the gap between germline ends came to 12 bases. Looked up from germline, CDR1 is MDHEN and CDR2 is SYDVKM. The CDR3 is made up of 13 amino acids. This sample was included in a study of PD-1 blockade in classical Hodgkin lymphoma. Notes on the study in general: The baseline diversity of complete responders showed similarity to that of newly diagnosed patients.

Time point here: cycle 4 day 1 (C4D1), after less than 7 weeks of nivolumab. Every patient had relapsed following autologous stem cell transplantation, and cohorts differed in brentuximab vedotin exposure. With magnetic negative selection, CD4+ T cells were purified from PBMCs that had been thawed. V gene TRBV28 combines with J gene TRBJ2-7, with a weak D call TRBD1 (5 bases). The sequencing here drew on CD4+ T cells from blood, taken before the fourth cycle of nivolumab. The TCR originated in a human donor with classical Hodgkin lymphoma. CDR3 sequence: CASSLPQGREQYF. The CDR3 coding sequence is TGTGCCAGCAGTTTGCCCCAGGGTCGCGAGCAGTACTTC.